This is a list of T cell receptor beta chains from one sample in a study of blood T cell repertoires in COVID-19. Clones were read by immunoSEQ multiplex PCR, and TCRdb kept only the in-frame ones, dropping some. The sample holds roughly 70,000 clones, approximately 75% seen once. The material sequenced was peripheral blood. The receptors originated from a woman aged 60 to 75 with acute or convalescent COVID-19. Both conserved end residues are part of each CDR3.

>TRBV11-3
CASSLGGTGVENIQYF
>TRBV5-5
CASRVTGTYGYTF
>TRBV3-1/TRBV3-2
CVPGEGDGYTF
>TRBV9
CASSPPPGTGDSYEQYF
>TRBV4-3
CASSQGTVGNYGYTF
>TRBV6-6
CASSYGGVADTQYF
>TRBV29-1
CSVGTGVIPGANVLTF
>TRBV7-7
CASSLGQGFQETQYF
>TRBV27
CASSFGLGGGNQPQHF
>TRBV27
CASSLWDRPYEQYF
>TRBV7-8
CASSPLQGRTLHF
>TRBV3-1/TRBV3-2
CASSQDFGQEGGEKLFF
>TRBV28
CASSFQGSSYEQYF
>TRBV6-5
CASSYRRGGRMDTQYF
>TRBV7-9
CASSLMVGDGGYTF
>TRBV6-1
CASSDTGSPEAFF
>TRBV18
CASSPGTTGNTIYF
>TRBV19
CASSNGLSTDTQYF
>TRBV7-9
CASSLGVRGLQETQYF
>TRBV6-2/TRBV6-3
CASSYSSYEQYF
>TRBV9
CASSVVGLDEQFF
>TRBV11-2
CASSRETGAGQPQHF
>TRBV25-1
CASSLAGAYNEQFF
>TRBV30
CAWSRDTTYGYTF
>TRBV11-3
CASSFQGADTQYF
>TRBV10-1
CASSPGQLYGYTF
>TRBV5-4
CASSFLGLAEETQYF
>TRBV9
CASSVYRDGYTF
>TRBV15
CATRIGTSGGPKETQYF
>TRBV7-8
CASSLRTSGGVSDTQYF
>TRBV4-1
CASSQVGTLGYTF
>TRBV5-1
CASSENHEQYF
>TRBV6-6
CASWAPGGNPSDTQYF
>TRBV6-5
CASSYGTGGVETQYF
>TRBV6-6
CASSYGQGANTGELFF
>TRBV4-1
CASSHSGGNTEAFF
>TRBV25-1
CASRGANSGANVLTF
>TRBV5-6
CASSYDQGRRGYTF
>TRBV13
CASSLRGAHPEQYF
>TRBV11-2
CASSLVGGREDTGELFF
>TRBV7-2
CASSRETNNEKLFF
>TRBV11-2
CASTTTGVGAEAFF
>TRBV4-1
CASSPRGFGNEKLFF
>TRBV6-5
CASRRDRMIGGIETF
>TRBV2
CASSPGQVTDQPQHF
>TRBV5-1
CASSLAAATSTDTQYF
>TRBV7-2
CASSLVRRAGGEQYF
>TRBV27
CASSLMGVDEQYF
>TRBV5-8
CASSLGGTGKGYTF
>TRBV18
CASSQTRQSNEQFF
>TRBV5-4
CASSPPGQPDYGYTF
>TRBV18
CASSRARGEKLFF